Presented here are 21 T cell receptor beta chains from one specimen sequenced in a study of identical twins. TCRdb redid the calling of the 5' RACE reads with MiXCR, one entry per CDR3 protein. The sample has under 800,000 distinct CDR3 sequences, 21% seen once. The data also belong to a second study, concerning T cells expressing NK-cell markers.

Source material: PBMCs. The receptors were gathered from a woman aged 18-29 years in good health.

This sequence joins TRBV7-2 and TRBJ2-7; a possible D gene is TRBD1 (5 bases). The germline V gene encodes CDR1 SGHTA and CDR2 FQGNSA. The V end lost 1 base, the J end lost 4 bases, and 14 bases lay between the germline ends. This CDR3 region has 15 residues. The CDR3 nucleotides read TGTGCCAGCAGCTTAGTACAGGTTGAGGTGTACGAGCAGTACTTC. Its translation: CASSLVQVEVYEQYF. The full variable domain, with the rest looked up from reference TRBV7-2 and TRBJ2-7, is GAGVSQSPSNKVTEKGKDVELRCDPISGHTALYWYRQSLGQGLEFLIYFQGNSAPDKSGLPSDRFSAERTGGSVSTLTIQRTQQEDSAVYLCASSLVQVEVYEQYFGPGTRLTVT.

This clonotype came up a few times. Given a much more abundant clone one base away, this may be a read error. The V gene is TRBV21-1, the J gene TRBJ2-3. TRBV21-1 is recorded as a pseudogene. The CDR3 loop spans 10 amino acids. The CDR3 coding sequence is TGTGCCAGCAGCAAAGATACGCAGTATTTT. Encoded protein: CASSKDTQYF.

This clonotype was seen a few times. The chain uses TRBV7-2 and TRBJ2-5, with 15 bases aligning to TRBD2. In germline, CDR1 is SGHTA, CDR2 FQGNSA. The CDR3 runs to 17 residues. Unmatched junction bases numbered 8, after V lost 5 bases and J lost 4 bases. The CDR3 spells CASSPGLAGGGLETQYF. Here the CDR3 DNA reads TGTGCCAGCAGCCCAGGACTAGCGGGGGGGGGGTTAGAGACCCAGTACTTC.

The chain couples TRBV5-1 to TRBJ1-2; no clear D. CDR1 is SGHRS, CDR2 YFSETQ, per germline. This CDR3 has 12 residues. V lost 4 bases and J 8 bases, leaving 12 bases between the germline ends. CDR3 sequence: CASSAFHGGYTF. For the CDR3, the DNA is TGCGCCAGCAGCGCCTTCCATGGAGGCTACACCTTC. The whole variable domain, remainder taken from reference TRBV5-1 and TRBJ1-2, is KAGVTQTPRYLIKTRGQQVTLSCSPISGHRSVSWYQQTPGQGLQFLFEYFSETQRNKGNFPGRFSGRQFSNSRSEMNVSTLELGDSALYLCASSAFHGGYTFGSGTRLTVV.

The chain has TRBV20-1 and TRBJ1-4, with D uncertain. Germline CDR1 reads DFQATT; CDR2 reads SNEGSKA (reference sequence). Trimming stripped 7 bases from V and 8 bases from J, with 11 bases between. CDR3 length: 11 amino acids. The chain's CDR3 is CSGVGSEKLFF. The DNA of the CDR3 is TGCAGTGGGGTTGGGTCAGAAAAACTGTTTTTT.

This CDR3 is CSVVEGLSTEAFF. CDR3 nucleotide sequence: TGCAGCGTTGTCGAGGGCCTTAGCACTGAAGCTTTCTTT. V is TRBV29-1 and J is TRBJ1-1; no definite D call. The CDR3 length is 13 residues. V lost 4 bases to trimming and J lost 4 bases, with 13 bases between them. CDR1 SQVTM and CDR2 ANQGSEA come from the germline V gene.

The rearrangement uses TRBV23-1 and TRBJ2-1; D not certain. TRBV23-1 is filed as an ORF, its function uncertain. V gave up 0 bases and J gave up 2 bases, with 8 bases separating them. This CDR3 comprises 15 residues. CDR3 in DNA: TGCGCCAGCAGTCAATCAAGGCAGGCCTACAATGAGCAGTTCTTC. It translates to CASSQSRQAYNEQFF.

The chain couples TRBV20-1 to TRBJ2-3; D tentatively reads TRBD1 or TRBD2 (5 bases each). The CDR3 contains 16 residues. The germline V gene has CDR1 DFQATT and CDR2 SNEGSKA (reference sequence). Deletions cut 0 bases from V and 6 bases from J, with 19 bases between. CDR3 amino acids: CSARDPQGRDLDTQYF. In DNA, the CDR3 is TGCAGTGCTAGAGATCCCCAGGGCCGGGACCTCGATACGCAGTATTTT.

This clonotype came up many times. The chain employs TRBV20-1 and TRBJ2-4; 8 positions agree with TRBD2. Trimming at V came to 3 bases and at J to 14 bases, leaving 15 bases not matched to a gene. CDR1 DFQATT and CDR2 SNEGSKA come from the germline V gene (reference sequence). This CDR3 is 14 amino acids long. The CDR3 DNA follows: TGCAGTGCTAGTCCAGCGGGAGCTATATATGGGGAGTACTTC. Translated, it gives CSASPAGAIYGEYF.

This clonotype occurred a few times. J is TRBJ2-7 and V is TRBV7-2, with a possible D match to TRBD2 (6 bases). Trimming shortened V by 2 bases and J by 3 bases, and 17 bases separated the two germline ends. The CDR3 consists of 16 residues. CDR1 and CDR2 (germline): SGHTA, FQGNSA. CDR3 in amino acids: CASSLKPHIADYEQYF. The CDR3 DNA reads TGTGCCAGCAGCTTAAAGCCCCATATAGCGGACTACGAGCAGTACTTC.

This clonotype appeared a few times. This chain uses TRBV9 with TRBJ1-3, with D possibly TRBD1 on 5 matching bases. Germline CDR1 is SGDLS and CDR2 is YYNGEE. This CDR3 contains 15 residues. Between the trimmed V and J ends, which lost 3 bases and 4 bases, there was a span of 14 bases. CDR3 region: CASSGGLGRGNTIYF. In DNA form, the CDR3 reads TGTGCCAGCAGCGGCGGCCTGGGACGGGGAAACACCATATATTTT.

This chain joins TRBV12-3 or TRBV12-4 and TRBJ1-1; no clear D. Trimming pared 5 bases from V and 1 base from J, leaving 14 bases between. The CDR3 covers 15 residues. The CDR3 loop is CASSLLVRTNTEAFF. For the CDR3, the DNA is TGTGCCAGCAGTCTCCTAGTCCGGACGAACACTGAAGCTTTCTTT.

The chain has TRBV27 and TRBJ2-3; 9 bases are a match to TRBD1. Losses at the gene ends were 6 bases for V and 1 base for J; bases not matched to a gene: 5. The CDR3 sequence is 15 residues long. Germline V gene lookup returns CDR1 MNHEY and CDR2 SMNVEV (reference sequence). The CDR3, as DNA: TGTGCCAGCAGACCGAGGGACAGGGGCACAGATACGCAGTATTTT. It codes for CASRPRDRGTDTQYF.

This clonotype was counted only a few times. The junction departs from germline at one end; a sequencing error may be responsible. The CDR3 is CASSLGGRGGRDEQLF. In DNA form, the CDR3 reads TGTGCCAGCAGCTTAGGCGGGCGGGGGGGCCGCGATGAGCAGCTCTTC. V is TRBV7-2 and J is TRBJ2-1, with TRBD2 identical over 9 bases. The CDR3 contains 16 residues. Per germline, CDR1 SGHTA and CDR2 FQGNSA.

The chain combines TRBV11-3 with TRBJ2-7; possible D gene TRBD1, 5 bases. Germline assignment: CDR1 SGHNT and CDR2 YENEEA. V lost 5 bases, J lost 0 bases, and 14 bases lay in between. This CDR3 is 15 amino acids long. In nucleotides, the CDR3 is TGTGCCAGCAGCCCTCAGGGATTGAGCTCCTACGAGCAGTACTTC. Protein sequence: CASSPQGLSSYEQYF.

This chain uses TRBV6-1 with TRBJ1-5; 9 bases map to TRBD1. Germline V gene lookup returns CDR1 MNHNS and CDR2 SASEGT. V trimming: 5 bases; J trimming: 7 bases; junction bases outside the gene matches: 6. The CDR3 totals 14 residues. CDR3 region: CASSTGTGPQPQHF. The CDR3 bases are TGTGCCAGCAGTACCGGGACAGGGCCCCAGCCCCAGCATTTT.

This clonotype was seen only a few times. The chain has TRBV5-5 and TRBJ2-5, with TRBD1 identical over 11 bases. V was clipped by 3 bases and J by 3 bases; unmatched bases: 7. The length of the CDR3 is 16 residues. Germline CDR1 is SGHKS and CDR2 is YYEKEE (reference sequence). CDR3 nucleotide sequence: TGTGCCAGCAGCTCCGGGACAGGGGGGATTGAAGAGACCCAGTACTTC. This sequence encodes CASSSGTGGIEETQYF.

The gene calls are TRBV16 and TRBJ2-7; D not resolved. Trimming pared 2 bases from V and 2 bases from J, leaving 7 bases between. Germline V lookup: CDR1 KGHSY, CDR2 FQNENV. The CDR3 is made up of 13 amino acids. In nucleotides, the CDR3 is TGTGCCAGCAGCCAAAGGGTGGCCTACGAGCAGTACTTC. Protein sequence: CASSQRVAYEQYF.

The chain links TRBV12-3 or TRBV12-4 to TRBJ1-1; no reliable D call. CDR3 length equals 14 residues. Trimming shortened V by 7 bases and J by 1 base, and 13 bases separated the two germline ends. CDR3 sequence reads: CASIKGHANTEAFF. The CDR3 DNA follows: TGTGCCAGCATCAAAGGGCATGCGAACACTGAAGCTTTCTTT.

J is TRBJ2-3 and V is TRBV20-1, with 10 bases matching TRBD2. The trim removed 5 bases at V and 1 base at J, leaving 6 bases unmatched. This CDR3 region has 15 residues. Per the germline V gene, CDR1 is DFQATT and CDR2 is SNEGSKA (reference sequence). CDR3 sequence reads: CSAEAGGPGTDTQYF. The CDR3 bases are TGCAGTGCTGAAGCGGGAGGGCCGGGCACAGATACGCAGTATTTT.

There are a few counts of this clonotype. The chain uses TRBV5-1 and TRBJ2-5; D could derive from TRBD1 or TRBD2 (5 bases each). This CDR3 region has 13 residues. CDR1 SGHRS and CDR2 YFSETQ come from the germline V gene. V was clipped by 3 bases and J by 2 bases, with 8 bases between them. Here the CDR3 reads CASSSEGQETQYF. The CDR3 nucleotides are TGCGCCAGCAGCTCAGAGGGGCAAGAGACCCAGTACTTC.